The clone carrying this T cell receptor beta chain was seen a few times. Its cognate antigen is unknown. This sample stems from a study of cytomegalovirus exposure and HLA in healthy donors. Whole-study findings and limits: It was shown in a later analysis that HLA-associated TCR beta chains were more clonally expanded than other, equally common chains. Usually a TCR sequence was rare, but some public TCRs were found in many donors. Indistinguishable V segments such as TRBV6-2 and TRBV6-3 were excluded. A later analysis reportedly found that, within productive TCRs, an Asian-associated ancestry cluster had fewer N-insertions than the mean observed across the roughly 730 donors.

The V gene's germline CDR1 is LNHDA and CDR2 SQIVND (reference sequence). Losses at the gene ends were 9 bases for V and 5 bases for J; bases not matched to a gene: 8. The CDR3 has 14 residues. Both 60 Vbeta primers and 13 Jbeta primers went into the PCR. Sequencing used immunoSEQ multiplex PCR; TCRdb keeps in-frame clones, though not all of them. The profile shows more than 100,000 clones, 65% to 80% of them singletons. The rearrangement uses TRBV19 and TRBJ2-1, with 9 bases fitting TRBD1. The sample taken for sequencing was PBMCs. The sequence derives from a human donor in good health. CDR3 nucleotides: TGTGCCAGCACCACAGGGGGCATGGACAATGAGCAGTTCTTC. Protein product: CASTTGGMDNEQFF.